These 30 T cell receptor beta chains share one sample of origin, sequenced in a study of control samples from healthy donors and cancer patients. The table came from immunoSEQ multiplex PCR; TCRdb's copy has only in-frame clones and leaves some out. The data show about 130,000 clones, with more than 85% seen just once and roughly 7.8% held by the top ten. Sequencing was performed on blood. These receptors all stem from a man between 18 and 29 years old in good health.

V gene TRBV27 combines with J gene TRBJ2-7; the match to TRBD2 covers 10 bases. Looked up from germline, CDR1 is MNHEY and CDR2 is SMNVEV (reference sequence). This CDR3 is built from 13 residues. With V trimmed by 4 bases and J by 3 bases, 0 bases remained unmatched. Here the CDR3 DNA reads TGTGCCAGCAGTTCTAGCGGGGGCTACGAGCAGTACTTC. This gives the protein CASSSSGGYEQYF.

The chain recombines TRBV7-9 with TRBJ2-3, with 8 bases matching TRBD2. The CDR3 has 16 amino acids. J was trimmed by 4 bases and V by 4 bases; bases with no gene match: 10. Germline values: CDR1 SEHNR, CDR2 FQNEAQ (reference sequence). This chain's CDR3 is CASSWKPRGVSDTQYF. Written as DNA, the CDR3 is TGTGCCAGCAGCTGGAAGCCGCGGGGGGTGTCAGATACGCAGTATTTT.

The genes are TRBV3-1 (or the pseudogene TRBV3-2) and TRBJ2-1; 8 bases align to TRBD1. The germline CDR1 and CDR2 sequences are LGHDT and YNNKEL (reference sequence). The CDR3 runs 16 residues. With V trimmed by 1 base and J by 8 bases, 10 bases remained unmatched. The CDR3, as DNA: TGTGCCAGCAGCCAAGTGATAGGACAGGGAATGTATGAGCAGTTCTTC. Residues: CASSQVIGQGMYEQFF.

CDR3 loop: CASSPEDSQETQYF. DNA of the CDR3: TGTGCCAGCAGCCCCGAGGACAGCCAAGAGACCCAGTACTTC. The chain employs TRBV6-5 and TRBJ2-5; TRBD1 is a possible D gene (6 bases). This CDR3 is 14 amino acids long. V dropped 6 bases and J dropped 1 base, with 12 bases sitting between them. Germline V lookup: CDR1 MNHEY, CDR2 SVGAGI.

The chain combines TRBV18 with TRBJ2-7; a weak D match, TRBD1 (5 bases). The V gene lost 4 bases and the J gene lost 1 base, with 11 bases spanning the gap. The CDR3 runs to 14 residues. Germline loops: CDR1 KGHSH, CDR2 LQKENI. CDR3 region: CASSLLTASYEQYF. DNA for the CDR3: TGTGCCAGCTCACTCCTGACAGCGTCCTACGAGCAGTACTTC.

In this sample, this clone turned up once. The chain is built from TRBV29-1 and TRBJ1-1, with D unresolved. V shed 5 bases and J shed 4 bases, with 17 bases lying between them. This CDR3 has 14 amino acids. CDR1 is SQVTM, CDR2 ANQGSEA, per germline. This CDR3 reads CSVSPRTGSTEAFF. CDR3 nucleotide sequence: TGCAGCGTTTCCCCTCGCACGGGATCCACTGAAGCTTTCTTT.

The CDR3 DNA follows: TGTGCCACCAGTGATGCCCCCCCAGCCGAGCAGTTCTTC. Protein sequence: CATSDAPPAEQFF. This chain uses TRBV24-1 with TRBJ2-1; D ambiguous. The CDR3 totals 13 residues. CDR1 is KGHDR, CDR2 SFDVKD, per germline. V lost 3 bases, J lost 10 bases, and 12 bases lay in between.

A word on this clone: Compared with germline, one end of the junction differs, possibly owing to a read error. The V and J genes are TRBV4-1 and TRBJ1-3, with D possibly being TRBD1 (5 bases). This CDR3 comprises 16 residues. CDR1 MGHRA and CDR2 YSYEKL come from the germline V gene. CDR3 amino acids: CASRQAHQGAGNTIYF. The CDR3 DNA sequence: TGCGCCAGCAGACAAGCCCATCAGGGAGCTGGAAACACCATATATTTT.

This chain uses TRBV6-4 with TRBJ1-1, with D unclear. Germline assignment: CDR1 MRHNA and CDR2 SNTAGT. The CDR3 has 13 residues. V dropped 3 bases and J dropped 3 bases, with 8 bases sitting between them. The CDR3 loop reads CASSEFRDTEAFF. CDR3 sequence (DNA): TGTGCCAGCAGTGAGTTTCGAGACACTGAAGCTTTCTTT.

On this clone: Other DNA sequences of this sample code for an identical CDR3. The chain recombines TRBV6-5 with TRBJ1-5; 7 nucleotides match TRBD1. J gave up 4 bases and V 6 bases, and 6 bases lay outside the gene matches. The CDR3 has 14 residues. The germline V gene encodes CDR1 MNHEY and CDR2 SVGAGI. CDR3 nucleotides: TGTGCCAGCAGCTTAGACAGGGAGAATCAGCCCCAGCATTTT. Its translation: CASSLDRENQPQHF.

The chain combines TRBV6-6 with TRBJ2-1; a possible D gene is TRBD2 (7 bases). With 6 bases removed from V and 9 bases from J, the gap between germline ends came to 18 bases. CDR3 length equals 14 residues. Germline CDR1 reads MNHNY; CDR2 reads SVGAGI (reference sequence). The CDR3 here is CASRRGGNVAEQFF. The DNA of the CDR3 is TGTGCCAGCAGGAGGGGGGGGAACGTGGCTGAGCAGTTCTTC.

The rearrangement links TRBV14 to TRBJ2-7, with no clear D. CDR1 SGHDN and CDR2 FVKESK come from the germline V gene. V shed 3 bases and J shed 3 bases, with 3 bases lying between them. The CDR3 runs to 11 residues. The CDR3 DNA sequence: TGTGCCAGCAGCCAGGGCTACGAGCAGTACTTC. It translates to CASSQGYEQYF.

The chain employs TRBV5-1 and TRBJ2-3, with 11 bases fitting TRBD2. In germline, CDR1 is SGHRS, CDR2 YFSETQ. The V and J ends lost 5 bases and 0 bases, in that order; junction bases with no gene match: 14. This CDR3 spans 19 amino acids. Here the CDR3 DNA reads TGCGCCAGCAGGTTTTCCGCTAGCGGGGGGCCGACTAGCACAGATACGCAGTATTTT. It codes for CASRFSASGGPTSTDTQYF.

This clone occurred a few times. This chain connects TRBV11-2 to TRBJ2-7, with 7 positions matching TRBD2. Germline V gene sequence: CDR1 SGHAT, CDR2 FQNNGV. The CDR3 totals 17 residues. V shed 4 bases and J 0 bases; nucleotides not matched to a gene: 12. CDR3 DNA: TGTGCCAGCAGCTGGGCCTCTGGGACTACCTTCTCCTACGAGCAGTACTTC. It translates to CASSWASGTTFSYEQYF.

This sequence joins TRBV9 and TRBJ2-3, with a tentative D call TRBD2 (5 bases). Looked up from germline, CDR1 is SGDLS and CDR2 is YYNGEE. V shed 0 bases and J shed 1 base, with 12 bases lying between them. This CDR3 contains 16 residues. This CDR3 is CASSVGVAGGTDTQYF. CDR3 sequence (DNA): TGTGCCAGCAGCGTAGGGGTCGCGGGCGGCACAGATACGCAGTATTTT.

The V and J genes are TRBV4-1 and TRBJ1-1; 9 nucleotides align to TRBD1. Germline V gene lookup returns CDR1 MGHRA and CDR2 YSYEKL. CDR3 length equals 15 residues. V dropped 0 bases and J dropped 4; count of bases not matched to a gene: 3. In nucleotides, the CDR3 is TGCGCCAGCAGCCAAGAAGGGGACAGGGCCACTGAAGCTTTCTTT. Its protein is CASSQEGDRATEAFF.

J is TRBJ1-1 and V is TRBV4-1; D is undetermined. Germline values: CDR1 MGHRA, CDR2 YSYEKL. The CDR3 covers 14 residues. V was cut by 2 bases and J by 0 bases, with 7 bases left in between. The CDR3 bases are TGCGCCAGCAGCCAATGGACGGTGAACACTGAAGCTTTCTTT. As protein: CASSQWTVNTEAFF.

This clone was counted between two and nine times. The rearrangement joins TRBV10-3 to TRBJ2-5; D unresolved. The germline V gene has CDR1 ENHRY and CDR2 SYGVKD. V gave up 0 bases and J gave up 4 bases, with 3 bases separating them. The CDR3 totals 12 residues. The CDR3, as DNA: TGTGCCATCAGTGAGTCGATAGAGACCCAGTACTTC. This codes for CAISESIETQYF.

This clone was picked up one time. This rearrangement joins TRBV6-1 to TRBJ2-5; tentative D call: TRBD1 (6 bases). This CDR3 region has 15 residues. V was cut by 2 bases and J by 2 bases, with 12 bases left in between. In germline, CDR1 is MNHNS, CDR2 SASEGT. The CDR3 bases are TGTGCCAGCAGTGAATTGTCAGGGGAGCAAGAGACCCAGTACTTC. Its translation: CASSELSGEQETQYF.

DNA for the CDR3: TGTGCCAGCAGACGGACTGCCTACAATGAGCAGTTCTTC. Amino acid sequence: CASRRTAYNEQFF. The chain is built from TRBV27 and TRBJ2-1; tentative D call: TRBD2 (5 bases). The CDR3 covers 13 residues. Between the trimmed V and J ends, which lost 6 bases and 2 bases, there was a span of 8 bases. The germline gives CDR1 MNHEY, CDR2 SMNVEV (reference sequence).

The chain couples TRBV2 to TRBJ2-4, with 11 bases lining up with TRBD2. The V gene's germline CDR1 is SNHLY and CDR2 FYNNEI. The CDR3 is 14 residues long. V was clipped by 9 bases and J by 4 bases; unmatched bases: 5. In DNA form, the CDR3 reads TGTGCCAGTGGGGGACTAGCGGTTAAAAACATTCAGTACTTC. Amino acids: CASGGLAVKNIQYF.

The V call is TRBV6-6, the J call TRBJ2-7; D is uncertain. This CDR3 is 14 amino acids long. V shed 2 bases and J shed 3 bases, with 11 bases lying between them. Per the germline V gene, CDR1 is MNHNY and CDR2 is SVGAGI (reference sequence). The DNA for the CDR3 is TGTGCCAGCAGTTACCGAGAAAAAAACTACGAGCAGTACTTC. Its protein product is CASSYREKNYEQYF.

The chain has TRBV14 and TRBJ2-2, with 12 bases identical to TRBD2. Trimming removed 4 bases from V and 0 bases from J; junction bases left unmatched: 9. CDR3 length equals 19 residues. Germline V gene lookup returns CDR1 SGHDN and CDR2 FVKESK. CDR3 coding DNA: TGTGCCAGCAGCCCTACTAGCGGGGGGCTGTTCGCGAACACCGGGGAGCTGTTTTTT. As protein: CASSPTSGGLFANTGELFF. The variable domain in full, with the rest retrieved from reference TRBV14 and TRBJ2-2, is EAGVTQFPSHSVIEKGQTVTLRCDPISGHDNLYWYRRVMGKEIKFLLHFVKESKQDESGMPNNRFLAERTGGTYSTLKVQPAELEDSGVYFCASSPTSGGLFANTGELFFGEGSRLTVL.

The rearrangement joins TRBV4-1 to TRBJ2-7; 8 bases fit TRBD2. CDR1 is MGHRA, CDR2 YSYEKL, per germline. J was trimmed by 0 bases and V by 4 bases; bases with no gene match: 5. The CDR3 loop spans 15 amino acids. This CDR3 reads CASSLKRGSSYEQYF. In nucleotides, the CDR3 is TGCGCCAGCAGCCTGAAGCGGGGGAGCTCCTACGAGCAGTACTTC.

V and J are TRBV18 and TRBJ1-3; D ambiguous. The CDR3 contains 17 residues. V was shortened by 2 bases and J by 0 bases, with 14 bases between the two germline ends. Germline V gene data show CDR1 as KGHSH and CDR2 as LQKENI. CDR3 DNA: TGTGCCAGCTCACCAAACAGTCCCCAATTCTCTGGAAACACCATATATTTT. It codes for CASSPNSPQFSGNTIYF.

The CDR3 nucleotides read TGTGCCAGCAGCCCATGGGGGTACACAGATACGCAGTATTTT. This translates into CASSPWGYTDTQYF. The chain is built from TRBV5-6 and TRBJ2-3, with D perhaps being TRBD1 or TRBD2 (5 bases each). Germline CDR1 and CDR2: SGHDT and YYEEEE. The CDR3 is 14 residues long. V lost 4 bases and J lost 2, with 11 bases in between.

This CDR3 reads CASSVGGFTEAFF. The CDR3 DNA follows: TGTGCCAGCAGCGTAGGGGGTTTCACTGAAGCTTTCTTT. The rearrangement links TRBV9 to TRBJ1-1; D gene ambiguous. Trimming took off 0 bases at V and 4 bases at J, with 7 bases between the two ends. Germline-derived CDR1 and CDR2 are SGDLS and YYNGEE. The CDR3 sequence is 13 residues long.

The chain is built from TRBV27 and TRBJ2-4, with 7 bases fitting TRBD1. Trimming at V came to 5 bases and at J to 8 bases, leaving 6 bases not matched to a gene. The CDR3 runs 13 residues. The germline V gene encodes CDR1 MNHEY and CDR2 SMNVEV (reference sequence). In DNA form, the CDR3 reads TGTGCCAGCAGTAAAGGGGGCCAAGACATTCAGTACTTC. This codes for CASSKGGQDIQYF.

This chain joins TRBV5-6 and TRBJ2-3; D is unclear. There are 15 residues in the CDR3. The V end lost 4 bases, the J end lost 2 bases, and 14 bases lay between the germline ends. The germline CDR1 and CDR2 sequences are SGHDT and YYEEEE. CDR3 region: CASSKGQLDTDTQYF. The CDR3 nucleotides are TGTGCCAGCAGCAAAGGGCAGTTAGACACAGATACGCAGTATTTT.

The J gene is TRBJ1-4, the V gene TRBV12-3 or TRBV12-4; D not certain. V was shortened by 2 bases and J by 7 bases, with 8 bases between the two germline ends. The CDR3 spans 13 residues. The CDR3 DNA sequence: TGTGCCAGCAGTTTATCTTCGGTTGAAAAACTGTTTTTT. Amino acid sequence: CASSLSSVEKLFF.